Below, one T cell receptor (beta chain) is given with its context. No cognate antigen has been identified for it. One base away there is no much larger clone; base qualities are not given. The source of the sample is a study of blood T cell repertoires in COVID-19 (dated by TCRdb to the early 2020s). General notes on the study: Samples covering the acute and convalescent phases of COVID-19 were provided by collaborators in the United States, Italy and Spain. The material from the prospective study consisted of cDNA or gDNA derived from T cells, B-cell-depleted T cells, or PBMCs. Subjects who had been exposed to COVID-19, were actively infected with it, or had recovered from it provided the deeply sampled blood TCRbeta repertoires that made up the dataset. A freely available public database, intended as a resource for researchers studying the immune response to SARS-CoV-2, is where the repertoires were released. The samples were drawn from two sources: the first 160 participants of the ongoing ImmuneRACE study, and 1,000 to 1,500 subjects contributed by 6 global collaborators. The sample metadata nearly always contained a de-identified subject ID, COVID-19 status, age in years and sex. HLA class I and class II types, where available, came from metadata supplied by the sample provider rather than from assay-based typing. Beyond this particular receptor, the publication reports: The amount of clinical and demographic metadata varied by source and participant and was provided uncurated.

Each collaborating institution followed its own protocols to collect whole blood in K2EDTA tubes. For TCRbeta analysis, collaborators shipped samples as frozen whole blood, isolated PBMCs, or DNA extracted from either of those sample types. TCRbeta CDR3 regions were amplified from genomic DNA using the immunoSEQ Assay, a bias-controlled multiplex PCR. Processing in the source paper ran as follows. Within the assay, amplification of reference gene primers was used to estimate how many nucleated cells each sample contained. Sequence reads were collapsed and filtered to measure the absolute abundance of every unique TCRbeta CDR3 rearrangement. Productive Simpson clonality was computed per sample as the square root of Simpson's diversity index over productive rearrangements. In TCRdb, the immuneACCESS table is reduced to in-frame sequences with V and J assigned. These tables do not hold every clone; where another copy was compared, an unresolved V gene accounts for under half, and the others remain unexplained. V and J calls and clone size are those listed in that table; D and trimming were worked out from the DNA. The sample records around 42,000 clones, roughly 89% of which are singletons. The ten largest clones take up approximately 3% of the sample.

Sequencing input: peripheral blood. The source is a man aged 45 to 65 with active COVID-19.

This receptor carries the CDR3 CASSGNRGSGKLFF. The bases read TGTGCCAGCAGCGGGAACAGGGGATCGGGCAAACTGTTTTTT. The chain employs TRBV5-6 and TRBJ1-4; 7 bases in between match TRBD1. From the cysteine through the phenylalanine, the CDR3 covers 14 amino acids. Just the 42-base CDR3 DNA is kept, in frame starting at base 1. Via the germline V gene, CDR1 is SGHDT and CDR2 YYEEEE. Ends trimmed: V by 4 bases, J by 11 bases; bases unmatched to a gene: 11.